This T cell receptor (beta chain) is drawn from a study of cytotoxic CD8 clonotypes in ibrutinib-treated CLL. The CDR3 runs 15 residues. Germline trimming cut 3 bases from V and 7 bases from J; bases unmatched to any gene: 3. The germline V gene encodes CDR1 LNHDA and CDR2 SQIVND (reference sequence). Assay used: immunoSEQ multiplex PCR; TCRdb lists only in-frame clones, some missing. The sample holds nearly 15,000 clones, roughly 68% seen once. This clone is medium-sized by share. This rearrangement joins TRBV19 to TRBJ2-1; 13 bases are shared with TRBD2. The starting material was PBMCs, obtained before ibrutinib treatment. This TCR derives from a human donor with chronic lymphocytic leukemia. Here the CDR3 reads CASSIGLAGVNEQFF. The DNA for the CDR3 is TGTGCCAGTAGTATCGGACTAGCGGGAGTGAATGAGCAGTTCTTC.